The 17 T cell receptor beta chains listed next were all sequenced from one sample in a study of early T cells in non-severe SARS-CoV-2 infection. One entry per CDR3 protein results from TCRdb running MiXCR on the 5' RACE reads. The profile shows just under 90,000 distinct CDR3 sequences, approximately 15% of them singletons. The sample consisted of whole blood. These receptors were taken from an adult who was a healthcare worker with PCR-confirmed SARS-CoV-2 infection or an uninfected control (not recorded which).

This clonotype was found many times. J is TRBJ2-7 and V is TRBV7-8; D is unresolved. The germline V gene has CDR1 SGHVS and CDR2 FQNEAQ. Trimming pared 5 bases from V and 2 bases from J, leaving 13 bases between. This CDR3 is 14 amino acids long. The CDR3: CASSISAPTYEQYF. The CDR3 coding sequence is TGTGCCAGCAGCATCTCAGCCCCTACCTACGAGCAGTACTTC.

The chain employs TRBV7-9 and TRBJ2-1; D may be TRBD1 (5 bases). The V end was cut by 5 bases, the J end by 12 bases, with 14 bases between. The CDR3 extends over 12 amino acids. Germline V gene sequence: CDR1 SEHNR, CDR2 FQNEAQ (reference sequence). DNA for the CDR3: TGTGCCAGCAGCCTAGGGGTAGCCCGGCAGTTCTTC. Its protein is CASSLGVARQFF.

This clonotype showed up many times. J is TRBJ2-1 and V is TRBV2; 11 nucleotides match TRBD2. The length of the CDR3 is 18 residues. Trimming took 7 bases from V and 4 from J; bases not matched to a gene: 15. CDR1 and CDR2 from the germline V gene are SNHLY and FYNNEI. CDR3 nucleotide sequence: TGTGCCAGCACCCGGAGGTCCCGGGGACTAGCGGCGTACAATGAGCAGTTCTTC. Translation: CASTRRSRGLAAYNEQFF.

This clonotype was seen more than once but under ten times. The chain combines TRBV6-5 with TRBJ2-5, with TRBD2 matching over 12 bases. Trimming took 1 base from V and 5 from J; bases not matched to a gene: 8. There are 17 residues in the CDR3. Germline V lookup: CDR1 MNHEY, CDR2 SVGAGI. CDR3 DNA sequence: TGTGCCAGCAGTTACTTGCCTAGCGGGAGGGCCGGGGAGACCCAGTACTTC. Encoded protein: CASSYLPSGRAGETQYF.

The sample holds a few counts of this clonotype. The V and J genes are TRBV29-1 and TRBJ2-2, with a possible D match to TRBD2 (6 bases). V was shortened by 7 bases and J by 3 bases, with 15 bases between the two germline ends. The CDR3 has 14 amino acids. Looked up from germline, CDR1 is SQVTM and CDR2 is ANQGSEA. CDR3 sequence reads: CSAGRDLYTGELFF. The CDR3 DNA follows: TGCAGCGCTGGCCGGGACTTATACACCGGGGAGCTGTTTTTT.

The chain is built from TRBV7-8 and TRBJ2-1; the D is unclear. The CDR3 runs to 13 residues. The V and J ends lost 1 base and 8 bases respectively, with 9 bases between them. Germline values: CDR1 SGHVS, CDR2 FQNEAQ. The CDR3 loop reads CASSLGPGYEQFF. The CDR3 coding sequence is TGTGCCAGCAGCTTAGGACCGGGCTATGAGCAGTTCTTC.

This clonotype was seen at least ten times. The CDR3 bases are TGTGCCAGCAGCCCAAAATCTGGGGCCAACGTCCTGACTTTC. Amino acids: CASSPKSGANVLTF. The chain couples TRBV9 to TRBJ2-6; D is ambiguous. This CDR3 has 14 residues. The germline V gene encodes CDR1 SGDLS and CDR2 YYNGEE. With 4 bases removed from V and 1 base from J, the gap between germline ends came to 6 bases.

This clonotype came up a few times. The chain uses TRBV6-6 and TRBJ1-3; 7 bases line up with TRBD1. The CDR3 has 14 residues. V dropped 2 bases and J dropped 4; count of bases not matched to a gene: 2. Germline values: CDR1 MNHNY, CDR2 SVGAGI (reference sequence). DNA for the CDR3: TGTGCCAGCAGTTACGAGGGGGCGGGAAACACCATATATTTT. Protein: CASSYEGAGNTIYF.

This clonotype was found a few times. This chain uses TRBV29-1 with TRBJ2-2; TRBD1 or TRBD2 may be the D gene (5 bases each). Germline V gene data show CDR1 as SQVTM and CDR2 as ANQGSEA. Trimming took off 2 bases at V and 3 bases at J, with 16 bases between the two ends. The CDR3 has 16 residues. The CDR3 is CSVELGESGDTGELFF. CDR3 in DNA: TGCAGCGTTGAACTAGGGGAGTCCGGAGACACCGGGGAGCTGTTTTTT.

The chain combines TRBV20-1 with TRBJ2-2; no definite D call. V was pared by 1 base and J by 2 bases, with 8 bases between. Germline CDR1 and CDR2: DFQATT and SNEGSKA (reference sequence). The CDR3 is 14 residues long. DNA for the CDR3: TGCAGTGCTAGAGTGGGCGGCAACACCGGGGAGCTGTTTTTT. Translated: CSARVGGNTGELFF.

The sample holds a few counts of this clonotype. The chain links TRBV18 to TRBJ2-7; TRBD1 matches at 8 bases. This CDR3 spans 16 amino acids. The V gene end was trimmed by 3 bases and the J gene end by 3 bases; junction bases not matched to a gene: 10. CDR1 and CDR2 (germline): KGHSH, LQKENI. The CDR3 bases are TGTGCCAGCTCACCGAGACCAGACAGGGGATTCTACGAGCAGTACTTC. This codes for CASSPRPDRGFYEQYF.

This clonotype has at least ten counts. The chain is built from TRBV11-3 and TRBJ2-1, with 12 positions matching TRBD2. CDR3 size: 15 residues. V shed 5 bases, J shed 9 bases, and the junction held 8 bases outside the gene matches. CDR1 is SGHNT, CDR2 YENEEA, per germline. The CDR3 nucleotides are TGTGCCAGCAGCACGGGACTAGCGGGCAATAGTGAGCAGTTCTTC. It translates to CASSTGLAGNSEQFF.

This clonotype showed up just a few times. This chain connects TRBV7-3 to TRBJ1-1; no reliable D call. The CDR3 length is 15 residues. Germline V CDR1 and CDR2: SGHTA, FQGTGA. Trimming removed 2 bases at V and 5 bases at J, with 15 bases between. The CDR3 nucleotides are TGTGCCAGCAGCTTATCTTTACCTGCGGGTACTGAAGCTTTCTTT. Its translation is CASSLSLPAGTEAFF.

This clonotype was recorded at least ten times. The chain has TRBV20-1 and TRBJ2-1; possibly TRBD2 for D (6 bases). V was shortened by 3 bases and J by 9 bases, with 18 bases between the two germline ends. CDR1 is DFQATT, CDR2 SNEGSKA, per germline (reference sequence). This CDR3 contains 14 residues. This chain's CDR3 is CSASRAGSLGEQFF. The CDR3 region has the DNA TGCAGTGCTAGCCGGGCGGGAAGTCTCGGTGAGCAGTTCTTC.

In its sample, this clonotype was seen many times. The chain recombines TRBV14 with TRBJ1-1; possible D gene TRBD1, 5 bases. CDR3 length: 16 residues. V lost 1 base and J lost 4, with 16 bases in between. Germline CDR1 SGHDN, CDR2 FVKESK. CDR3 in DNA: TGTGCCAGCAGCCAAGTACCGGCTGCGGGGGGCACTGAAGCTTTCTTT. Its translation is CASSQVPAAGGTEAFF.

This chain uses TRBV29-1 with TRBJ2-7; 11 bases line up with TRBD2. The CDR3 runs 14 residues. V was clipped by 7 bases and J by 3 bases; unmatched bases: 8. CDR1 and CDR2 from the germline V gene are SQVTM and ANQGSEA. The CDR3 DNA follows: TGCAGCGCCCGGGGACTAGCGGCAGGCTACGAGCAGTACTTC. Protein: CSARGLAAGYEQYF.

The CDR3 sequence: CASSLDTGALHF. The CDR3 DNA sequence: TGTGCCAGCAGCTTAGATACCGGCGCCCTCCACTTT. The rearrangement uses TRBV7-9 and TRBJ1-6; unclear D gene. Per the germline V gene, CDR1 is SEHNR and CDR2 is FQNEAQ (reference sequence). Trimming left V 1 base short and J 14 bases short, with 9 bases between. There are 12 residues in the CDR3. The variable domain in full, completed from reference TRBV7-9 and TRBJ1-6, reads DTGVSQNPRHKITKRGQNVTFRCDPISEHNRLYWYRQTLGQGPEFLTYFQNEAQLEKSRLLSDRFSAERPKGSFSTLEIQRTEQGDSAMYLCASSLDTGALHFGNGTRLTVT.